The present T cell receptor (beta chain) was sequenced within a study of blood T cell repertoires in COVID-19. The wider study: Specimens from acute and convalescent COVID-19 originated in the United States, Italy and Spain.

Sequencing used immunoSEQ multiplex PCR; TCRdb keeps in-frame clones, though not all of them. The sample carries 490,000 or so clones, approximately 90% recorded once. This receptor was obtained from a woman aged 40 to 50 who had recovered from COVID-19. The specimen was PBMCs or T cells enriched from blood (not recorded which).

Written as DNA, the CDR3 is TGCGCCAGCAGCGGAATAGCGGGATTTGAGACCCAGTACTTC. This sequence encodes CASSGIAGFETQYF. The chain links TRBV4-1 to TRBJ2-5, with 8 bases matching TRBD2. Germline CDR1 reads MGHRA; CDR2 reads YSYEKL. This CDR3 contains 14 residues. Unmatched junction bases numbered 7, after V lost 5 bases and J lost 5 bases.